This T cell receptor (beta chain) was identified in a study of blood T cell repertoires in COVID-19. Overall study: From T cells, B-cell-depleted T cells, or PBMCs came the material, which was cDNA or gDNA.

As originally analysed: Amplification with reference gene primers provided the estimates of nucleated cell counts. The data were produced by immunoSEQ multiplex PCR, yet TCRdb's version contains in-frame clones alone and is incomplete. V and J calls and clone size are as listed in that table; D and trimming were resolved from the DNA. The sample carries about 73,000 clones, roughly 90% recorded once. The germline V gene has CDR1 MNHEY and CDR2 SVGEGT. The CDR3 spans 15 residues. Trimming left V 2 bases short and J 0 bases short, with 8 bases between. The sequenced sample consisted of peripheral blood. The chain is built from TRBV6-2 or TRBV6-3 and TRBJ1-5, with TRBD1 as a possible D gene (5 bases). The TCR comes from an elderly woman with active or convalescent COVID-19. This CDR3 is CASSYRQGSNQPQHF. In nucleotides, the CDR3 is TGTGCCAGCAGTTACCGGCAGGGTAGCAATCAGCCCCAGCATTTT.